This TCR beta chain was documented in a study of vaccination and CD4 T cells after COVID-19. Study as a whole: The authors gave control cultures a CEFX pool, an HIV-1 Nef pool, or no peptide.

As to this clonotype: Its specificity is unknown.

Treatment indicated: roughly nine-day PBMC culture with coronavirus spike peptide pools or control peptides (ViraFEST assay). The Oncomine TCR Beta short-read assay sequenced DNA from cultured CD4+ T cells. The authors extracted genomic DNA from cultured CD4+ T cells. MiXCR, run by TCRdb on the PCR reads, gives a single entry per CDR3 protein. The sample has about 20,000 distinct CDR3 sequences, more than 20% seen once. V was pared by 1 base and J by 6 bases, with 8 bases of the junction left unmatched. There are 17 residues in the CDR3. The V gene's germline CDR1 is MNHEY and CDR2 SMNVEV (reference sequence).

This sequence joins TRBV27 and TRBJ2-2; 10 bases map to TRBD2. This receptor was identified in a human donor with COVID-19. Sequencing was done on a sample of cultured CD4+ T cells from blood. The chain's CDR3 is CASSLLGLASLAGELFF. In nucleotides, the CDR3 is TGTGCCAGCAGTTTATTGGGACTAGCGTCTTTAGCCGGGGAGCTGTTTTTT.